The 2 T cell receptor beta chains listed next were all sequenced from one sample in a study of blood T cell repertoires in COVID-19. Profiling relied on immunoSEQ multiplex PCR, and the TCRdb table lists in-frame clones only, not all of them. This table has more than 95,000 clones, around 79% appearing once. Sequencing input: peripheral blood. These receptors all stem from a man between 50 and 59 years old with acute or convalescent COVID-19.

This clone was found once. V usage is TRBV29-1 and J usage is TRBJ1-1; no clear D gene. V gave up 7 bases and J gave up 0 bases, with 12 bases separating them. The germline V gene has CDR1 SQVTM and CDR2 ANQGSEA. This CDR3 comprises 13 residues. The CDR3 nucleotides are TGCAGCGCCGAACGGGGTCTGAACACTGAAGCTTTCTTT. Translated, it gives CSAERGLNTEAFF.

The table lists this clone with a few counts. This chain links TRBV28 with TRBJ2-7; TRBD1 aligns across 7 bases. V dropped 7 bases and J dropped 9; count of bases not matched to a gene: 9. The CDR3 totals 12 residues. Germline loops: CDR1 MDHEN, CDR2 SYDVKM. The CDR3, as DNA: TGTGCCAGCAACTTTCAGGGGGTGAGGCAGTACTTC. The encoded protein is CASNFQGVRQYF. The variable domain in full, with the rest retrieved from reference TRBV28 and TRBJ2-7, is DVKVTQSSRYLVKRTGEKVFLECVQDMDHENMFWYRQDPGLGLRLIYFSYDVKMKEKGDIPEGYSVSREKKERFSLILESASTNQTSMYLCASNFQGVRQYFGPGTRLTVT.